The clone carrying this T cell receptor beta chain has a count of ten or more. This record belongs to a study of T-cell memory formation after mild COVID-19. The CDR3 is 14 amino acids. The V end was cut by 0 bases, the J end by 6 bases, with 11 bases between. Germline V gene data show CDR1 as MNHEY and CDR2 as SVGEGT. Each CDR3 protein is one row after TCRdb ran MiXCR on the 5' RACE reads. The table records about 260,000 distinct CDR3 sequences, roughly 17% of them present only once. The V and J genes are TRBV6-2 or TRBV6-3 and TRBJ2-5; D is ambiguous. The sequenced material came from PBMCs or a T cell subset sorted from them (not recorded which). The receptor was isolated from a man aged 18 to 29 who had mild COVID-19 (a few samples of this study predate the infection). Cell type and time point are not known. The CDR3 region has the DNA TGTGCCAGCAGTTACTCGAGGACCAGTAAGACCCAGTACTTC. Translating it yields CASSYSRTSKTQYF.